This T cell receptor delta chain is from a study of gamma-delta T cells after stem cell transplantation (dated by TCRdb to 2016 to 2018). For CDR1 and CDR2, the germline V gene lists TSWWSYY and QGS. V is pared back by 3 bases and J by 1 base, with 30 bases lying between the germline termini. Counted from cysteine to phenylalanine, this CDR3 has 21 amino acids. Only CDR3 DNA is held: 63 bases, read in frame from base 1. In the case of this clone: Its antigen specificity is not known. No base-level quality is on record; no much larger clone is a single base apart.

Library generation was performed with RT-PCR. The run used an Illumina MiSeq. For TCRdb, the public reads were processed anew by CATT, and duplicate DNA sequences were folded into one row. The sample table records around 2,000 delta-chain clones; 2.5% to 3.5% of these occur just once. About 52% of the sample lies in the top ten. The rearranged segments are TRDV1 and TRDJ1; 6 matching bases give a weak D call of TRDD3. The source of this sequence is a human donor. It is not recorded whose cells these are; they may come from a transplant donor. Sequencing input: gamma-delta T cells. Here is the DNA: TGTGCTCTTGGGGAGTCGAAGGGGCTGGGGATTCGGTTTGGCCTCACCGATAAACTCATCTTT. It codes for CALGESKGLGIRFGLTDKLIF.